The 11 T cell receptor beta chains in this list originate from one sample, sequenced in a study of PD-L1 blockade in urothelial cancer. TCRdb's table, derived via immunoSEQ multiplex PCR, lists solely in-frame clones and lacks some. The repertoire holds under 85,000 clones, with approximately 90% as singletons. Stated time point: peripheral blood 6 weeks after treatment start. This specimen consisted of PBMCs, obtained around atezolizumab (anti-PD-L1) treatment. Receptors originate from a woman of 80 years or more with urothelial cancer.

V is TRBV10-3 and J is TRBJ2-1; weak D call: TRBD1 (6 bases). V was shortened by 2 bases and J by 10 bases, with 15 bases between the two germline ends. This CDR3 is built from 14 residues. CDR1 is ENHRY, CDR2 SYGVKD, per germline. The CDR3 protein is CAISEGQSPVEQFF. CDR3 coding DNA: TGTGCCATCAGTGAGGGACAGAGCCCAGTAGAGCAGTTCTTC.

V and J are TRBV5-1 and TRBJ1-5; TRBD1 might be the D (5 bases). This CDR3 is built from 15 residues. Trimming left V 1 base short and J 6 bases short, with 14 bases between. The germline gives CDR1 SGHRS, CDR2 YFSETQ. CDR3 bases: TGCGCCAGCAGCTTGCTGGGGGGTCATAGTCAGCCCCAGCATTTT. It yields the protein CASSLLGGHSQPQHF.

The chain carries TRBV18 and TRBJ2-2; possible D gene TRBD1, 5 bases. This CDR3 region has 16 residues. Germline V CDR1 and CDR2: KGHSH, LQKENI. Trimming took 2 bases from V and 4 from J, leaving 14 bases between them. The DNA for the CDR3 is TGTGCCAGCTCACCATCAAGGGGCCGGGTCACCGGGGAGCTGTTTTTT. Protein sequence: CASSPSRGRVTGELFF.

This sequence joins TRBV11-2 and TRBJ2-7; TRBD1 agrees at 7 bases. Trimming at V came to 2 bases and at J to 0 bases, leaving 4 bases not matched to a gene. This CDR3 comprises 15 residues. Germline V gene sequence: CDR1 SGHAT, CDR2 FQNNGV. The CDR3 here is CASSLTQGSSYEQYF. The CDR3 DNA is TGTGCCAGCAGCTTAACACAGGGGAGCTCCTACGAGCAGTACTTC.

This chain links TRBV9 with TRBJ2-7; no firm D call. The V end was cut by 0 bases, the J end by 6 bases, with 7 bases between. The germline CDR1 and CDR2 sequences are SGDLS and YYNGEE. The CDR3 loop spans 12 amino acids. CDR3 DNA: TGTGCCAGCAGCGTAGCTCCGGGCGAGCAGTACTTC. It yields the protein CASSVAPGEQYF.

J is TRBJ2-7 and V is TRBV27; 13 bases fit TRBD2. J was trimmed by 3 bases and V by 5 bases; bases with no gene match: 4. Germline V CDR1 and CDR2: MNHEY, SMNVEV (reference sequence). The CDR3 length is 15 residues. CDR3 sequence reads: CASSEGLAGLYEQYF. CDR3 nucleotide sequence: TGTGCCAGCAGTGAGGGACTAGCGGGACTCTACGAGCAGTACTTC.

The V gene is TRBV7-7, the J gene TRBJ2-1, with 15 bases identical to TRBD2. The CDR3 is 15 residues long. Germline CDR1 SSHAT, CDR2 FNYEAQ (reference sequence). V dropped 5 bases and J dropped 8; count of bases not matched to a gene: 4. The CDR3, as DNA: TGTGCCAGCAGCCAGGGACTAGCGGGAGGCGATGAGCAGTTCTTC. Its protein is CASSQGLAGGDEQFF.

The CDR3 DNA sequence: TGTGCCAGCAGTGAACCAGTCATCTACGAGCAGTACTTC. Translated, it gives CASSEPVIYEQYF. This chain uses TRBV6-1 with TRBJ2-7; D call uncertain. The CDR3 spans 13 residues. Trimming removed 2 bases at V and 3 bases at J, with 8 bases between. The germline V gene has CDR1 MNHNS and CDR2 SASEGT.

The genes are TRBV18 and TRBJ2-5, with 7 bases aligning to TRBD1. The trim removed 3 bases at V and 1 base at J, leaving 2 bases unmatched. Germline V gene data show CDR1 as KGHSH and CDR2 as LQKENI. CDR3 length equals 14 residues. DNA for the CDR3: TGTGCCAGCTCACCCGGGACAGTCCAAGAGACCCAGTACTTC. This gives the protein CASSPGTVQETQYF.

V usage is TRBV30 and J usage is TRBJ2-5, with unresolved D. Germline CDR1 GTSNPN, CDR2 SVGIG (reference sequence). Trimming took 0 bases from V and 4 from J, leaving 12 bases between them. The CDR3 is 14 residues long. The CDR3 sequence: CAWSVRYGPETQYF. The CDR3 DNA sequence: TGTGCCTGGAGTGTAAGATATGGCCCAGAGACCCAGTACTTC.

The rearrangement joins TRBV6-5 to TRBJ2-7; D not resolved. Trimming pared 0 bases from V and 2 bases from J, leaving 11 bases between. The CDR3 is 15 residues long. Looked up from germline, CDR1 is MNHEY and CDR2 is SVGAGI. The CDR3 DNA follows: TGTGCCAGCAGTTACTCGAGAGACAAGACCTACGAGCAGTACTTC. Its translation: CASSYSRDKTYEQYF.